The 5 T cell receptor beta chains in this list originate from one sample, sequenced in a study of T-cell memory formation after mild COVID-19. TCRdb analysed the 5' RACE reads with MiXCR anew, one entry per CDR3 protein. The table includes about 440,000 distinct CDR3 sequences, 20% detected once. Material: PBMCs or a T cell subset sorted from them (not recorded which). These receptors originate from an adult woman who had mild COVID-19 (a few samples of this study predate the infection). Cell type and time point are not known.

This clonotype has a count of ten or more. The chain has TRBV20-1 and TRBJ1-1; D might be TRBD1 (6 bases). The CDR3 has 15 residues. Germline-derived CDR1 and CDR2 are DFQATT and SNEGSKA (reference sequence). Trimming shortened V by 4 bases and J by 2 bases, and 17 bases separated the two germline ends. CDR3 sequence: CSAIDRSSRNTEAFF. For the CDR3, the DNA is TGCAGTGCTATTGACAGGTCTTCCCGTAACACTGAAGCTTTCTTT.

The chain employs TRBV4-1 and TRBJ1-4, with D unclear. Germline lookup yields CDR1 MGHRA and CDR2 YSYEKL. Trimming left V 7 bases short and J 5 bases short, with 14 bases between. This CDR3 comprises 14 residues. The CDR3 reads CASMRASPNEKLFF. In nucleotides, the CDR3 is TGCGCCAGCATGCGGGCCAGCCCCAATGAAAAACTGTTTTTT.

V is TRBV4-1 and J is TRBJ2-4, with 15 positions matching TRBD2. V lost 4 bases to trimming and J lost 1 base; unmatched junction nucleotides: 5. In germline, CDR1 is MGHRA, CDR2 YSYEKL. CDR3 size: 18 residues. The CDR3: CASSLGLAGGSAKNIQYF. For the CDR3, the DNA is TGCGCCAGCAGCCTGGGACTAGCGGGGGGCTCGGCCAAAAACATTCAGTACTTC.

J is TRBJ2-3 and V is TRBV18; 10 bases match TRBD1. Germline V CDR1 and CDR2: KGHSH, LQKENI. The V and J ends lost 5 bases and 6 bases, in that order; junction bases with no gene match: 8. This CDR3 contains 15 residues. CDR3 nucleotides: TGTGCCAGCTCAACCCGGGACAGGGGACCGGATACGCAGTATTTT. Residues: CASSTRDRGPDTQYF.

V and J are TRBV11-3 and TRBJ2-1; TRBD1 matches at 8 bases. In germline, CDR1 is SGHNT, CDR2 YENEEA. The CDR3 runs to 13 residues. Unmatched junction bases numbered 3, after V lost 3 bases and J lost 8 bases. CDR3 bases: TGTGCCAGCAGCTTTTCAGGGGGCGATGAGCAGTTCTTC. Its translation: CASSFSGGDEQFF.